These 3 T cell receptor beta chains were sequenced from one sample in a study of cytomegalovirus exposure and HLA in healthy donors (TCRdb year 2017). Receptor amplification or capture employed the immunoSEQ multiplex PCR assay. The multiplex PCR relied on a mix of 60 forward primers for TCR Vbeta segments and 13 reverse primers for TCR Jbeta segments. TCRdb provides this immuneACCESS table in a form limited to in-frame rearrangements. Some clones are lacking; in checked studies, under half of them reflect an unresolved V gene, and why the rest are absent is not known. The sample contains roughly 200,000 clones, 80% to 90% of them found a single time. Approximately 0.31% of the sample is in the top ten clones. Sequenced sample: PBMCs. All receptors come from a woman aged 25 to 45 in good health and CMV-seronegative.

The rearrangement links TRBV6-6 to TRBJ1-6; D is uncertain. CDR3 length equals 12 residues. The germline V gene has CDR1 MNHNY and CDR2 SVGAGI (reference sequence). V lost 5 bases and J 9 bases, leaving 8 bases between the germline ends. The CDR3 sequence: CASSDGFSPLHF. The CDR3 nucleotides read TGTGCCAGCAGTGACGGGTTTTCACCCCTCCACTTT.

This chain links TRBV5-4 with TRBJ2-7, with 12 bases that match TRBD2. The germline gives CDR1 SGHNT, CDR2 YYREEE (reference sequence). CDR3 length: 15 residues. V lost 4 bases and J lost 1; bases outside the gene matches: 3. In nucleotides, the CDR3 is TGTGCCAGCAGCACCGGACTAGCGGGGTCCTACGAGCAGTACTTC. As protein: CASSTGLAGSYEQYF.

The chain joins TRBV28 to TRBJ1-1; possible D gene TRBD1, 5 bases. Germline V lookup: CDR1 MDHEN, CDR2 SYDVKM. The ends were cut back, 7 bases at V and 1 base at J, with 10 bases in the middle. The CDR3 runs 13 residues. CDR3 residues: CASNLGGNTEAFF. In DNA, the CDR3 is TGTGCCAGCAACCTCGGGGGGAACACTGAAGCTTTCTTT.